What follows describes a single TCR beta chain. As yet, its antigen is unknown. The data are from a study of Graves' ophthalmopathy and Graves' hyperthyroidism. General observations from the study: Thyroid clonotypes that were expanded above 0.001 frequency mostly also appeared in blood.

The CDR3 has 13 residues. The V gene end was trimmed by 7 bases and the J gene end by 5 bases; junction bases not matched to a gene: 6. Germline V gene lookup returns CDR1 DFQATT and CDR2 SNEGSKA (reference sequence). CDR3 regions of TCR beta were amplified from RNA transcripts. Investigators did first-round RT-PCR with HTBI primers, then second-round multiplex PCR. TCRdb redid the calling of the multiplex PCR reads with MiXCR, one entry per CDR3 protein. The sample carries a few hundred thousand distinct CDR3 sequences, about 15% recorded once. Orbital computed tomography, together with clinical symptoms, serum thyroxine, TRAb and thyroid ultrasound, was used for diagnosis. Fresh peripheral blood, roughly 9.4 ml, was the PBMC source.

The chain links TRBV20-1 to TRBJ2-5; the match to TRBD2 covers 11 bases. The sequence was obtained from an adult woman with stable Graves' hyperthyroidism. Sample: peripheral blood. Here the CDR3 reads CSVRLAGTETQYF. The CDR3 region has the DNA TGCAGTGTCCGACTAGCGGGGACGGAGACCCAGTACTTC.